This T cell receptor (beta chain) originates from a study of blood T cells in healthy people across ages. Turning to this clonotype: At one end, the junction sequence differs from germline, possibly due to a read error.

Combining a sample-barcoded 5' primer with a J-beta primer mix, a second PCR ran for roughly 7 to 12 cycles. TCRdb itself ran the 5' RACE reads through MiXCR, one entry per CDR3 protein. The sample gives 800,000 to 950,000 distinct CDR3 sequences, just under 30% of which show up once; about 10% is in the top ten. Germline CDR1 SGHTA, CDR2 FQGNSA. CDR3 length equals 15 residues. Sample donors were healthy Caucasian individuals that came from Russia, aged roughly 6 to 95. A further study also used this sample, focusing on T cells of mothers and their children.

This sequence was found in a middle-aged woman in good health. Material for sequencing was blood. V gene TRBV7-2 combines with J gene TRBJ2-5; D is perhaps TRBD2 (5 bases). CDR3 bases: TGTGCCAGCAACTTAGGAGGCCGGGCCAAAGAGGCCCAGTACTTC. Translating gives CASNLGGRAKEAQYF.